This T cell receptor (beta chain) was identified during a study of T cells in Graves' hyperthyroidism and ophthalmopathy. TCR beta CDR3 sequences were amplified from RNA transcripts. The HTBI primer set served for first-round RT-PCR of the TCR CDR3. MiXCR, run by TCRdb on the multiplex PCR reads, gives a single entry per CDR3 protein. The sample consists of 370,000 or so distinct CDR3 sequences, 15% to 19% of them appearing once. In this sample, this clonotype turned up many times. Per the germline V gene, CDR1 is GTSNPN and CDR2 is SVGIG (reference sequence). The CDR3 runs 15 residues. V shed 5 bases and J 0 bases; nucleotides not matched to a gene: 3.

This chain connects TRBV30 to TRBJ2-3, with TRBD2 identical over 12 bases. This receptor was obtained from a woman aged 18-29 years with Graves' hyperthyroidism that later progressed to Graves' ophthalmopathy. The specimen was blood. The CDR3 nucleotides read TGTGCCTGGTCAGGACTAGCGGGGAGCACAGATACGCAGTATTTT. This translates into CAWSGLAGSTDTQYF.